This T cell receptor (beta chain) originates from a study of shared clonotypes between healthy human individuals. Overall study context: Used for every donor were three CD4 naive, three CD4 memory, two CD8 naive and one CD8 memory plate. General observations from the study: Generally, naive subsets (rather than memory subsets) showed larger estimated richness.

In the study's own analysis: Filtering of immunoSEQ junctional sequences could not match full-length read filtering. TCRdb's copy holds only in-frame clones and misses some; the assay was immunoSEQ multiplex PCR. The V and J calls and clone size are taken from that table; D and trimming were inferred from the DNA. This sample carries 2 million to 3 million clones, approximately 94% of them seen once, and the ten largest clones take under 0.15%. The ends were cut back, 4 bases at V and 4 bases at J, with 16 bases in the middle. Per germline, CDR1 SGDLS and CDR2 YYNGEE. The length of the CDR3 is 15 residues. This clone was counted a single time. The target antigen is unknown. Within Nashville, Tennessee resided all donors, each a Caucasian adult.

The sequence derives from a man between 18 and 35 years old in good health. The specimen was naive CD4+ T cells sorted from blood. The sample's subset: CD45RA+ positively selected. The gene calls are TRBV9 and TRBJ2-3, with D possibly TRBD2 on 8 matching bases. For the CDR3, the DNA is TGTGCCAGCAGCTCAGGGGGACTAGTAGCAGATACGCAGTATTTT. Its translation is CASSSGGLVADTQYF. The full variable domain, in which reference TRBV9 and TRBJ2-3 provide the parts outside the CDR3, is DSGVTQTPKHLITATGQRVTLRCSPRSGDLSVYWYQQSLDQGLQFLIQYYNGEERAKGNILERFSAQQFPDLHSELNLSSLELGDSALYFCASSSGGLVADTQYFGPGTRLTVL.